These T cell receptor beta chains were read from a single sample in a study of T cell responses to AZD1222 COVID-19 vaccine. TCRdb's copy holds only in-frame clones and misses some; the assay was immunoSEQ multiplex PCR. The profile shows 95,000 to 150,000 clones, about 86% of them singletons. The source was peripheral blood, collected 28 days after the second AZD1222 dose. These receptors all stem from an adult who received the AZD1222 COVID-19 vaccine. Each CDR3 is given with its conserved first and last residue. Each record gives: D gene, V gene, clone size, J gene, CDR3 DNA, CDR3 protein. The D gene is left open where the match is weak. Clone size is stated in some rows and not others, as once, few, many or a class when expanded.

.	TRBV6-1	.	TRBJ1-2	TGTGCCAGCAGTGAAGCGTGGGACGGTTATGGCTACACCTTC	CASSEAWDGYGYTF
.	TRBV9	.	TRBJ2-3	TGTGCCAGCAGCGTAGGGGGGCTTGGCACAGATACGCAGTATTTT	CASSVGGLGTDTQYF
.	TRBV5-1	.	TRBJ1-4	TGCGCCAGCAGCTTGGGGTTAAGAGGAAATAATGAAAAACTGTTTTTT	CASSLGLRGNNEKLFF
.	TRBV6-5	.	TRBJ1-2	TGTGCCAGCACTAGGGCGGGGTTAGCTAACTATGGCTACACCTTC	CASTRAGLANYGYTF
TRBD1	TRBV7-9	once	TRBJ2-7	TGTGCCAGCGGGGCCCCTACAGGGGATAGCTCCTACGAGCAGTACTTC	CASGAPTGDSSYEQYF
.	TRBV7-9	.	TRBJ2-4	TGTGCCAGCAGCCTGGGGTCGAAAAACATTCAGTACTTC	CASSLGSKNIQYF
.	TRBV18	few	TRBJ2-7	TGTGCCAGCTCGTCCGGGTTTGCCTACGAGCAGTACTTC	CASSSGFAYEQYF
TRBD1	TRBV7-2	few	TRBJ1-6	TGTGCCAGCAGCTCCTACGGGACAGACCTTTCACCCCTCCACTTT	CASSSYGTDLSPLHF
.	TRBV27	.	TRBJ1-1	TGTGCCAGCAGCTTGAGGAGAGCCACTGAAGCTTTCTTT	CASSLRRATEAFF
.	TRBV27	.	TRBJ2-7	TGTGCCAGCAGTTTAGTCGACAGCTCCTACGAGCAGTACTTC	CASSLVDSSYEQYF
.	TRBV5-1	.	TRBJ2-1	TGCGCCAGCAGTGATAGTCTGCGTGAGCAGTTCTTC	CASSDSLREQFF
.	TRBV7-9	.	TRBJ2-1	TGTGCCAGCAGCTTAGAACAGCACAATGAGCAGTTCTTC	CASSLEQHNEQFF
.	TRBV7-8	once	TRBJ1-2	TGTGCCAGCAGCTCCGTCGGGCCAGCCGGGCATGGCTACACCTTC	CASSSVGPAGHGYTF
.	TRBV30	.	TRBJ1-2	TGTGCCTGGATCGGACGGTACTATGGCTACACCTTC	CAWIGRYYGYTF
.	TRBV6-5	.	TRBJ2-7	TGTGCCAGCAGTAGGGACCGGAGGAGGTACTTC	CASSRDRRRYF
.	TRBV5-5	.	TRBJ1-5	TGTGCCAGCGGTGAACACAATAGCAATCAGCCCCAGCATTTT	CASGEHNSNQPQHF
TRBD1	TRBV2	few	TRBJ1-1	TGTGCCAGTCTACAGGGGTCGTGGACTGAAGCTTTCTTT	CASLQGSWTEAFF
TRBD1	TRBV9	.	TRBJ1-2	TGTGCCAGCAGCGTCGGACAGGGTGTAGGCTACACCTTC	CASSVGQGVGYTF
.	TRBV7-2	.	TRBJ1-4	TGTGCCAGCAGCTTGGCAGCCTATGAAAAACTGTTTTTT	CASSLAAYEKLFF
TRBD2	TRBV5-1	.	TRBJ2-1	TGCGCCAGCAGACCCGTAGCGGGCATACCAAACAATGAGCAGTTCTTC	CASRPVAGIPNNEQFF
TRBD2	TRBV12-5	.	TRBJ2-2	TGTGCTAGTGGCCGACTAGCGGGGAACACCGGGGAGCTGTTTTTT	CASGRLAGNTGELFF
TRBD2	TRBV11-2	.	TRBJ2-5	TGTGCCAGCAGCTATAGCGGGGGGGCAAAGACCCAGTACTTC	CASSYSGGAKTQYF
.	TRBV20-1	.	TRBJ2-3	TGCAGTGCGGGACGTTCAGATACGCAGTATTTT	CSAGRSDTQYF